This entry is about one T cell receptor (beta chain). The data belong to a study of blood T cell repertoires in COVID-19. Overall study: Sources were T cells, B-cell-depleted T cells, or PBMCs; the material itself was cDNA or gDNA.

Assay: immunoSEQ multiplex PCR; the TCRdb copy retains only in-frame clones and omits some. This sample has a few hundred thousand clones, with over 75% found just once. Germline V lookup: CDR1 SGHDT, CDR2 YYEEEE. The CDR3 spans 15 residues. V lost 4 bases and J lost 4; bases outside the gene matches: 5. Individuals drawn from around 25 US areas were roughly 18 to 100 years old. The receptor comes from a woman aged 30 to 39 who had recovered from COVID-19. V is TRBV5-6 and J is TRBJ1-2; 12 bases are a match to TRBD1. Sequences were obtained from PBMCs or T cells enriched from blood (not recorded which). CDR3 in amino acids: CASSAGTGGVYGYTF. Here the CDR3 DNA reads TGTGCCAGCAGCGCGGGGACAGGGGGCGTCTATGGCTACACCTTC.